Listed below are T cell receptor beta chains from one sample, sequenced in a study of blood T cells in healthy people across ages. In TCRdb, the 5' RACE reads were re-called with MiXCR into one record per CDR3 protein. Of 1.5 million to 2 million distinct CDR3 sequences listed, approximately 50% are singletons. Sequencing was done on a sample of blood. Receptor source: a woman between 40 and 55 years old in good health. Both conserved end residues are part of each CDR3. D genes are given only for firm matches. Clone size is given for some rows only: seen once, a few or many times, or a class if the clone is expanded.

>.|TRBJ2-5|.|TRBV6-5
CASSSAIRETQYF
TGTGCCAGCAGTTCTGCTATCAGGGAGACCCAGTACTTC
>.|TRBJ2-7|.|TRBV10-1
CASPRQDACEQYF
TGCGCCAGCCCCAGACAAGATGCCTGCGAGCAGTACTTC
>TRBD2|TRBJ2-3|few|TRBV2
CASGLAGSADTQYF
TGTGCCAGCGGACTAGCGGGGTCGGCAGATACGCAGTATTTT
>.|TRBJ2-5|.|TRBV20-1
CSARDKAVQETQYF
TGCAGTGCTAGAGATAAAGCGGTCCAAGAGACCCAGTACTTC
>TRBD1|TRBJ2-3|.|TRBV27
CASTSKGQSTDTQYF
TGTGCCAGTACCTCAAAGGGACAGAGCACAGATACGCAGTATTTT
>TRBD1|TRBJ1-2|many|TRBV2
CASSPQGRGYTF
TGTGCCAGCAGCCCACAGGGGAGGGGCTACACCTTC
>.|TRBJ1-2|.|TRBV5-1
CASSGERGGYTF
TGCGCCAGCAGCGGTGAACGAGGTGGCTACACCTTC
>.|TRBJ2-1|.|TRBV5-1
CASSLGEAVRGYEQFF
TGCGCCAGCAGCTTGGGTGAGGCTGTAAGGGGGTACGAGCAGTTCTTC
>.|TRBJ2-3|.|TRBV6-6
CASSYPGGSTDTRYF
TGTGCCAGCAGTTACCCAGGCGGTAGCACAGATACGCGGTATTTT
>.|TRBJ2-1|few|TRBV27
CASSLEGRKNEQFF
TGTGCCAGCAGTTTGGAGGGTAGGAAGAATGAGCAGTTCTTC
>.|TRBJ2-5|few|TRBV9
CASSFESGTPQETQYF
TGTGCCAGCAGTTTTGAATCCGGGACACCTCAAGAGACCCAGTACTTC
>TRBD1|TRBJ2-1|.|TRBV28
CASSLLSGTGGSYEQFF
TGTGCCAGCAGTCTCTTGTCCGGGACAGGGGGCTCCTATGAGCAGTTCTTC
>TRBD1|TRBJ2-7|.|TRBV6-6
CASRETGNPYEQYF
TGTGCCAGCAGAGAGACAGGGAACCCCTACGAGCAGTACTTC
>TRBD2|TRBJ2-3|.|TRBV27
CASSPSAGESTDTRYF
TGTGCCAGCAGTCCCTCAGCGGGGGAGAGCACAGATACGCGGTATTTT
>.|TRBJ2-3|few|TRBV15
CATSSFSDTQYF
TGTGCCACCAGCTCCTTTTCGGATACGCAGTATTTT
>.|TRBJ2-5|.|TRBV20-1
CSARGETADFQETQYF
TGCAGTGCTAGAGGAGAGACAGCGGATTTCCAGGAGACCCAGTACTTC
>.|TRBJ1-1|few|TRBV7-2
CASSLASERAEAFF
TGTGCCAGCAGCTTAGCATCCGAGAGGGCTGAAGCTTTCTTT
>.|TRBJ1-5|.|TRBV25-1
CASSEYLRGGGNQPQHF
TGTGCCAGCAGTGAATATTTACGGGGTGGGGGCAATCAGCCCCAGCATTTT
>TRBD1|TRBJ2-5|.|TRBV14
CASSQFGTDVLQETQYF
TGTGCCAGCAGCCAATTCGGGACAGATGTCCTGCAAGAGACCCAGTACTTC
>.|TRBJ2-3|few|TRBV7-7
CASSLGPRVSTDTQYF
TGTGCTAGCAGCTTGGGACCCCGGGTGAGCACAGATACGCAGTATTTT
>.|TRBJ1-1|.|TRBV20-1
CSARGVRGTEAFF
TGCAGTGCTAGAGGAGTCCGGGGCACTGAAGCTTTCTTT
>TRBD2|TRBJ2-3|.|TRBV7-2
CTSSLKSSGGATDTQYF
TGTACCAGCAGCTTAAAATCTAGCGGGGGGGCAACAGATACGCAGTATTTT
>.|TRBJ2-6|few|TRBV28
CASSSPLTSGANVLTF
TGTGCCAGCAGTTCTCCCCTGACCTCTGGGGCCAACGTCCTGACTTTC
>.|TRBJ2-7|few|TRBV4-1
CASSQAQSGVYEQYF
TGCGCCAGCAGCCAAGCCCAAAGCGGTGTCTACGAGCAGTACTTC
>.|TRBJ1-1|.|TRBV6-5
CASRGQLSTEAFF
TGTGCCAGCAGAGGCCAGTTGAGCACTGAAGCTTTCTTT
>TRBD2|TRBJ2-5|once|TRBV7-2
CASSFTSGLETQYF
TGTGCCAGCAGCTTTACTAGCGGGCTGGAGACCCAGTACTTC
>.|TRBJ1-1|.|TRBV6-1
CASSSTWEAFF
TGTGCCAGCAGTTCAACCTGGGAAGCTTTCTTT
>TRBD2|TRBJ2-7|.|TRBV29-1
CSVMTSGAIYEQYF
TGCAGCGTGATGACTAGCGGCGCTATCTACGAGCAGTACTTC
>.|TRBJ2-7|.|TRBV6-5
CASSLGPDSANPSSYEQYF
TGTGCCAGCAGTTTAGGTCCGGACAGCGCAAACCCGAGCTCCTACGAGCAGTACTTC
>.|TRBJ1-2|few|TRBV4-3
CASSQDLGPYGYTF
TGCGCCAGCAGCCAAGATCTGGGGCCCTATGGCTACACCTTC
>.|TRBJ2-7|.|TRBV28
CASSDTGREQYF
TGTGCCAGCTCGGACACCGGGAGAGAGCAGTACTTC
>.|TRBJ2-5|.|TRBV20-1
CSASEPLQETQYF
TGCAGTGCTAGTGAGCCCCTCCAAGAGACCCAGTACTTC
>.|TRBJ1-1|.|TRBV20-1
CSAKGGSPEAFF
TGCAGTGCCAAGGGGGGCTCGCCTGAAGCTTTCTTT
>TRBD2|TRBJ2-7|.|TRBV6-6
CASRLAGGIYEQYF
TGTGCCAGCAGGCTAGCGGGGGGCATCTACGAGCAGTACTTC
>.|TRBJ2-3|few|TRBV28
CASSSADASGTDTQYF
TGTGCCAGCAGTTCTGCCGACGCCTCTGGCACAGATACGCAGTATTTT
>.|TRBJ2-6|few|TRBV5-1
CASSPPAAGSGANVLTF
TGCGCCAGCAGCCCGCCAGCAGCCGGCTCTGGGGCCAACGTCCTGACTTTC
>TRBD2|TRBJ2-5|.|TRBV12-3/TRBV12-4
CASSFWGGTQETQYF
TGTGCCAGCAGTTTCTGGGGGGGGACCCAAGAGACCCAGTACTTC
>.|TRBJ2-3|many|TRBV7-2
CASSYDTDTQYF
TGTGCCAGCAGCTACGACACAGATACGCAGTATTTT
>.|TRBJ1-2|.|TRBV14
CASSQSGGADYGYTF
TGTGCCAGCAGCCAATCCGGGGGCGCCGACTATGGCTACACCTTC
>TRBD2|TRBJ2-5|.|TRBV10-3
CAISPGTSPSEQYF
TGTGCCATCAGTCCGGGGACTAGCCCCTCGGAGCAGTACTTC
>.|TRBJ2-5|.|TRBV7-8
CASSLSRLGQSYKQETQYF
TGTGCCAGCAGCCTCAGTCGGTTAGGCCAATCGTATAAACAAGAGACCCAGTACTTC
>TRBD1|TRBJ2-7|.|TRBV7-9
CASSLTGGSYERYF
TGTGCCAGCAGCCTGACAGGGGGCTCCTACGAGCGGTACTTC